Each of the 16 T cell receptor beta chains below was sequenced from the same sample in a study of PD-L1 blockade in urothelial cancer. The sample's time point: peripheral blood 6 weeks after treatment start. Clones were sequenced by immunoSEQ multiplex PCR, and TCRdb holds only the in-frame ones, with some missing. The table includes under 35,000 clones, 70% to 90% detected once. This specimen was PBMCs, taken around atezolizumab (anti-PD-L1) treatment. These receptors all come from an elderly man with urothelial cancer.

This chain uses TRBV5-5 with TRBJ1-5; D gene ambiguous. The CDR3 has 15 residues. The V end lost 2 bases, the J end lost 0 bases, and 9 bases lay between the germline ends. CDR1 SGHKS and CDR2 YYEKEE come from the germline V gene (reference sequence). The CDR3 nucleotides are TGTGCCAGCAGCTTTGGTGAAGCTAGCAATCAGCCCCAGCATTTT. Translated: CASSFGEASNQPQHF.

V is TRBV6-1 and J is TRBJ2-5; D is ambiguous. This CDR3 region has 11 residues. Trimming left V 3 bases short and J 4 bases short, with 3 bases between. Per germline, CDR1 MNHNS and CDR2 SASEGT. The CDR3 nucleotides read TGTGCCAGCAGTGACTTAGAGACCCAGTACTTC. Its translation is CASSDLETQYF.

V is TRBV6-6 and J is TRBJ1-2; D unresolved. V was clipped by 5 bases and J by 8 bases, with 15 bases between them. CDR1 and CDR2 (germline): MNHNY, SVGAGI (reference sequence). The CDR3 runs to 13 residues. The chain's CDR3 is CASSPRTSDGYTF. The CDR3 DNA follows: TGTGCCAGCAGTCCCAGGACTTCCGACGGCTACACCTTC.

V and J are TRBV7-8 and TRBJ1-1, with no clear D. The CDR3 sequence is 13 residues long. Trimming cost V 2 bases and J 1 base, with 5 bases left between them. Germline-derived CDR1 and CDR2 are SGHVS and FQNEAQ. The CDR3 loop reads CASSLQSNTEAFF. The CDR3 DNA is TGTGCCAGCAGCTTACAGTCGAACACTGAAGCTTTCTTT.

V and J are TRBV18 and TRBJ2-7, with TRBD1 matching over 8 bases. This CDR3 has 13 residues. From germline, CDR1 is KGHSH and CDR2 LQKENI. V dropped 2 bases and J dropped 5; count of bases not matched to a gene: 2. CDR3 in amino acids: CASSPSQGDEQYF. The CDR3 coding sequence is TGTGCCAGCTCACCATCACAGGGGGACGAGCAGTACTTC. The whole variable domain, filled in from reference TRBV18 and TRBJ2-7, reads NAGVMQNPRHLVRRRGQEARLRCSPMKGHSHVYWYRQLPEEGLKFMVYLQKENIIDESGMPKERFSAEFPKEGPSILRIQQVVRGDSAAYFCASSPSQGDEQYFGPGTRLTVT.

The CDR3 region is CASSVGQEVANTEAFF. The CDR3 nucleotides are TGTGCCAGTAGTGTCGGACAGGAAGTCGCGAACACTGAAGCTTTCTTT. This rearrangement joins TRBV19 to TRBJ1-1, with TRBD1 matching over 7 bases. The V gene end was trimmed by 5 bases and the J gene end by 1 base; junction bases not matched to a gene: 10. CDR1 and CDR2 from the germline V gene are LNHDA and SQIVND (reference sequence). This CDR3 has 16 amino acids.

V and J are TRBV27 and TRBJ2-1; a weak D match, TRBD1 (6 bases). V lost 6 bases and J lost 3, with 12 bases in between. Per germline, CDR1 MNHEY and CDR2 SMNVEV (reference sequence). The CDR3 contains 14 residues. The CDR3 is CASSSGQFYNEQFF. The DNA for the CDR3 is TGTGCCAGCAGCAGCGGACAGTTCTACAATGAGCAGTTCTTC.

This chain joins TRBV30 and TRBJ1-5; D not resolved. This CDR3 is 12 amino acids long. V was pared by 5 bases and J by 0 bases, with 5 bases between. Looked up from germline, CDR1 is GTSNPN and CDR2 is SVGIG (reference sequence). CDR3 loop: CAWAYSNQPQHF. In nucleotides, the CDR3 is TGTGCCTGGGCGTATAGCAATCAGCCCCAGCATTTT.

The chain joins TRBV30 to TRBJ1-2; unclear D gene. CDR1 and CDR2 (germline): GTSNPN, SVGIG (reference sequence). V was cut by 0 bases and J by 8 bases, with 10 bases left in between. The CDR3 covers 12 residues. The CDR3 coding sequence is TGTGCCTGGAGTGTGGAGGGATACGGCTACACCTTC. Translating gives CAWSVEGYGYTF.

The chain uses TRBV11-2 and TRBJ1-1; perhaps TRBD1 as D (6 bases). CDR3 length: 14 residues. In germline, CDR1 is SGHAT, CDR2 FQNNGV. With 1 base removed from V and 1 base from J, the gap between germline ends came to 7 bases. This chain's CDR3 is CASSLVGQNTEAFF. CDR3 bases: TGTGCCAGCAGCTTAGTGGGACAGAACACTGAAGCTTTCTTT.

The V call is TRBV28, the J call TRBJ1-1; 7 bases line up with TRBD1. Germline V gene lookup returns CDR1 MDHEN and CDR2 SYDVKM. J lost 5 bases, V lost 4 bases, and 4 bases had no gene match. The CDR3 covers 13 residues. The CDR3 reads CASSSTGLTEAFF. The CDR3 DNA is TGTGCCAGCAGTTCGACAGGGCTGACTGAAGCTTTCTTT.

This chain uses TRBV4-1 with TRBJ2-7; 10 bases align to TRBD2. Per germline, CDR1 MGHRA and CDR2 YSYEKL. V shed 0 bases, J shed 5 bases, and the junction held 4 bases outside the gene matches. CDR3 size: 15 residues. The CDR3 loop reads CASSQDRGTSDEQYF. DNA for the CDR3: TGCGCCAGCAGCCAAGATCGCGGGACTAGCGACGAGCAGTACTTC.

The V and J genes are TRBV5-8 and TRBJ1-2; D remains ambiguous. The V gene lost 1 base and the J gene lost 4 bases, with 14 bases spanning the gap. The CDR3 loop spans 15 amino acids. Germline CDR1 and CDR2: SGHTS and YDEGEE. The CDR3 sequence is CASSLTGFNSYGYTF. The DNA of the CDR3 is TGTGCCAGCAGCTTGACCGGATTTAACAGCTATGGCTACACCTTC.

This clone has a single count. V usage is TRBV6-5 and J usage is TRBJ1-5; the D gene is possibly TRBD1 (6 bases). The CDR3 has 15 amino acids. Per germline, CDR1 MNHEY and CDR2 SVGAGI. Trimming pared 2 bases from V and 0 bases from J, leaving 8 bases between. The DNA of the CDR3 is TGTGCCAGCAGTTACCGACAGGATAGCAATCAGCCCCAGCATTTT. This codes for CASSYRQDSNQPQHF.

The chain is built from TRBV23-1 and TRBJ2-5, with D tentatively TRBD1 (5 bases). TRBV23-1 is marked as an open reading frame, function uncertain. The length of the CDR3 is 16 residues. Trimming pared 8 bases from V and 4 bases from J, leaving 23 bases between. The CDR3 DNA sequence: TGCGCCAGCGACCCTAGGATAGGGGTGTCGAGAGAGACCCAGTACTTC. It encodes CASDPRIGVSRETQYF.

The J gene is TRBJ1-2, the V gene TRBV27, with a possible D match to TRBD1 (6 bases). Germline values: CDR1 MNHEY, CDR2 SMNVEV (reference sequence). The CDR3 loop spans 14 amino acids. V lost 5 bases and J 4 bases, leaving 14 bases between the germline ends. CDR3 sequence (DNA): TGTGCCAGCAGTCCTCAACAGGGCACCTATGGCTACACCTTC. Translated, it gives CASSPQQGTYGYTF.